A single sample is the source of the 29 T cell receptor beta chains below, sequenced in a study of early T cells in non-severe SARS-CoV-2 infection. TCRdb passed the 5' RACE reads through MiXCR, listing each CDR3 protein once. The sample contains 50,000 to 65,000 distinct CDR3 sequences, 20% to 25% of which appear only once. The sample in question was whole blood, obtained at baseline. All receptors come from an adult who was a healthcare worker with PCR-confirmed SARS-CoV-2 infection or an uninfected control (not recorded which).

The chain carries TRBV20-1 and TRBJ2-7; D gene ambiguous. The CDR3 length is 12 residues. Trimming removed 3 bases at V and 0 bases at J, with 6 bases between. The germline CDR1 and CDR2 sequences are DFQATT and SNEGSKA (reference sequence). The CDR3 loop reads CSASSSSYEQYF. DNA for the CDR3: TGCAGTGCTAGTTCCAGCTCCTACGAGCAGTACTTC.

This clonotype was seen more than once but under ten times. The chain links TRBV13 to TRBJ1-5; TRBD1 might be the D (5 bases). Germline CDR1 is PRHDT and CDR2 is FYEKMQ (reference sequence). CDR3 length: 13 residues. Trimming shortened V by 2 bases and J by 7 bases, and 9 bases separated the two germline ends. CDR3 DNA: TGTGCCAGCAGCTTAAGGGGCCTCCAGCCCCAGCATTTT. Translated, it gives CASSLRGLQPQHF.

This clonotype showed up just a few times. The V and J genes are TRBV27 and TRBJ2-3; 11 bases agree with TRBD2. V shed 6 bases, J shed 3 bases, and the junction held 14 bases outside the gene matches. Germline V gives CDR1 MNHEY, CDR2 SMNVEV (reference sequence). The CDR3 consists of 18 residues. The chain's CDR3 is CASSLRRASGGRTDTQYF. CDR3 sequence (DNA): TGTGCCAGCAGCCTCAGGCGGGCTAGCGGGGGGAGAACAGATACGCAGTATTTT.

The rearrangement joins TRBV5-4 to TRBJ2-3; TRBD2 matches 7 bases. This CDR3 is built from 16 residues. V lost 4 bases, J lost 1 base, and 9 bases stayed unmatched. CDR1 is SGHNT, CDR2 YYREEE, per germline (reference sequence). The CDR3 region has the DNA TGTGCCAGCAGCCCGGGGGGTGGCTCGGGCACAGATACGCAGTATTTT. Encoded protein: CASSPGGGSGTDTQYF.

V gene TRBV7-6 combines with J gene TRBJ2-3; maybe TRBD1 (6 bases). The CDR3 contains 14 residues. Germline assignment: CDR1 SGHVS and CDR2 FNYEAQ. Trimming removed 3 bases at V and 2 bases at J, with 9 bases between. CDR3 amino acids: CASSFTGTTDTQYF. The DNA of the CDR3 is TGTGCCAGCAGCTTCACAGGGACCACAGATACGCAGTATTTT. Full variable domain (rest looked up from reference TRBV7-6 and TRBJ2-3): GAGVSQSPRYKVTKRGQDVALRCDPISGHVSLYWYRQALGQGPEFLTYFNYEAQQDKSGLPNDRFSAERPEGSISTLTIQRTEQRDSAMYRCASSFTGTTDTQYFGPGTRLTVL.

The chain is built from TRBV2 and TRBJ2-7, with D unresolved. Germline V gene data show CDR1 as SNHLY and CDR2 as FYNNEI. The CDR3 sequence is 14 residues long. The ends were cut back, 3 bases at V and 2 bases at J, with 11 bases in the middle. CDR3 amino acids: CASSDGQNPYEQYF. The CDR3 DNA follows: TGTGCCAGCAGTGACGGGCAGAACCCCTACGAGCAGTACTTC.

The chain uses TRBV11-1 and TRBJ2-3; no clear D gene. Germline CDR1 is SGHAT and CDR2 is FQDESV (reference sequence). This CDR3 is 17 amino acids long. The V gene lost 3 bases and the J gene lost 2 bases, with 18 bases spanning the gap. This CDR3 is CASSFRDPFFNTDTQYF. In DNA, the CDR3 is TGTGCCAGCAGCTTTCGTGATCCCTTCTTTAACACAGATACGCAGTATTTT.

The chain uses TRBV5-1 and TRBJ1-3; D not certain. CDR3 size: 15 residues. Per the germline V gene, CDR1 is SGHRS and CDR2 is YFSETQ. Trimming removed 0 bases at V and 0 bases at J, with 7 bases between. The chain's CDR3 is CASSLEPYSGNTIYF. Written as DNA, the CDR3 is TGCGCCAGCAGCTTGGAGCCGTACTCTGGAAACACCATATATTTT.

Ten or more counts support this clonotype. This chain joins TRBV7-9 and TRBJ2-5; no definite D call. The CDR3 has 14 amino acids. V was shortened by 5 bases and J by 1 base, with 11 bases between the two germline ends. The germline gives CDR1 SEHNR, CDR2 FQNEAQ (reference sequence). CDR3 region: CASSPPVVQETQYF. DNA for the CDR3: TGTGCCAGCAGCCCCCCCGTCGTCCAAGAGACCCAGTACTTC. Combining the CDR3 with reference TRBV7-9 and TRBJ2-5 gives the whole variable domain DTGVSQNPRHKITKRGQNVTFRCDPISEHNRLYWYRQTLGQGPEFLTYFQNEAQLEKSRLLSDRFSAERPKGSFSTLEIQRTEQGDSAMYLCASSPPVVQETQYFGPGTRLLVL.

This clonotype has more than one count but fewer than ten. The V gene is TRBV12-5, the J gene TRBJ2-7; 8 nucleotides match TRBD1. Unmatched junction bases numbered 8, after V lost 1 base and J lost 3 bases. The CDR3 covers 16 residues. Looked up from germline, CDR1 is LGHNT and CDR2 is FRNRAP. In DNA, the CDR3 is TGTGCTAGTGGTTTGGGCGCCGGGACAGGCATCTACGAGCAGTACTTC. Its translation is CASGLGAGTGIYEQYF. The variable domain in full, completed from reference TRBV12-5 and TRBJ2-7, reads DARVTQTPRHKVTEMGQEVTMRCQPILGHNTVFWYRQTMMQGLELLAYFRNRAPLDDSGMPKDRFSAEMPDATLATLKIQPSEPRDSAVYFCASGLGAGTGIYEQYFGPGTRLTVT.

The chain carries TRBV6-1 and TRBJ2-1; perhaps TRBD1 as D (5 bases). CDR1 is MNHNS, CDR2 SASEGT, per germline. The CDR3 is 16 amino acids. Trimming took 7 bases from V and 1 from J, leaving 17 bases between them. The CDR3: CASKGLDPKSYNEQFF. The CDR3 DNA is TGTGCCAGCAAGGGGCTTGATCCAAAATCCTACAATGAGCAGTTCTTC.

CDR3 coding DNA: TGTGCCAGCAGTCCTATTCCGGGACGGATTATCTATGGCTACACCTTC. As protein: CASSPIPGRIIYGYTF. The rearrangement joins TRBV6-2 or TRBV6-3 to TRBJ1-2, with TRBD1 as a possible D gene (5 bases). Germline CDR1 is MNHEY and CDR2 is SVGEGT. The CDR3 totals 16 residues. V lost 5 bases and J lost 4, with 20 bases in between.

This clonotype turned up a few times. The gene calls are TRBV2 and TRBJ1-2; D gene ambiguous. Germline loops: CDR1 SNHLY, CDR2 FYNNEI. With 7 bases removed from V and 8 bases from J, the gap between germline ends came to 11 bases. The CDR3 loop spans 11 amino acids. CDR3 loop: CASTSTGGYTF. The CDR3 DNA follows: TGTGCCAGCACGTCAACGGGAGGCTACACCTTC.

This chain links TRBV2 with TRBJ2-6, with D unresolved. Trimming cost V 7 bases and J 0 bases, with 4 bases left between them. The CDR3 loop spans 13 amino acids. Germline CDR1 SNHLY, CDR2 FYNNEI. The CDR3 DNA sequence: TGTGCCAGCACTTACTCTGGGGCCAACGTCCTGACTTTC. Protein: CASTYSGANVLTF. Looking up the rest from reference TRBV2 and TRBJ2-6 gives the full variable domain: EPEVTQTPSHQVTQMGQEVILRCVPISNHLYFYWYRQILGQKVEFLVSFYNNEISEKSEIFDDQFSVERPDGSNFTLKIRSTKLEDSAMYFCASTYSGANVLTFGAGSRLTVL.

This clonotype has ten or more counts. The genes are TRBV12-3 or TRBV12-4 and TRBJ2-7; no clear D gene. The CDR3 is 12 amino acids. Between the trimmed V and J ends, which lost 8 bases and 2 bases, there was a span of 10 bases. The CDR3 loop reads CASSRSTYEQYF. The CDR3 DNA reads TGTGCCAGCTCGCGCAGTACCTACGAGCAGTACTTC.

This clonotype was observed a single time. The chain joins TRBV7-8 to TRBJ2-7; a possible D gene is TRBD1 (6 bases). The CDR3 sequence is 14 residues long. From germline, CDR1 is SGHVS and CDR2 FQNEAQ. Trimming took off 4 bases at V and 4 bases at J, with 14 bases between the two ends. CDR3 nucleotides: TGTGCCAGCAGCTCCCCCAAAGGGGGATACGAGCAGTACTTC. As protein: CASSSPKGGYEQYF.

V and J are TRBV10-1 and TRBJ1-1; D gene uncertain. This CDR3 has 13 amino acids. CDR1 is WNHNN and CDR2 is SYGVQD in the germline V gene (reference sequence). The V end lost 3 bases, the J end lost 4 bases, and 9 bases lay between the germline ends. The CDR3 is CASSDRGSTEAFF. The CDR3, as DNA: TGCGCCAGCAGTGATCGCGGATCCACTGAAGCTTTCTTT.

This clonotype appeared a few times. The rearrangement uses TRBV7-2 and TRBJ1-4; maybe TRBD1 (6 bases). Germline V gene sequence: CDR1 SGHTA, CDR2 FQGNSA. This CDR3 has 16 amino acids. V lost 1 base and J lost 9, with 18 bases in between. In DNA, the CDR3 is TGTGCCAGCAGCTTAGAGTCCAGGCAGGGGAATAAAAAACTGTTTTTT. Amino acid sequence: CASSLESRQGNKKLFF.

This clonotype has only a few counts. V and J are TRBV10-3 and TRBJ1-1; D might be TRBD1 (6 bases). The CDR3 runs 14 residues. CDR1 is ENHRY and CDR2 is SYGVKD in the germline V gene. V was pared by 10 bases and J by 7 bases, with 22 bases between. The CDR3 loop is CATRPGSGTYEAFF. CDR3 nucleotides: TGTGCCACCCGACCAGGGAGCGGGACATATGAAGCTTTCTTT.

Regarding this clonotype: The junction differs from germline at one of its ends, possibly a read error. The gene calls are TRBV6-1 and TRBJ2-7; D uncertain. The germline V gene has CDR1 MNHNS and CDR2 SASEGT. This CDR3 comprises 11 residues. CDR3 nucleotide sequence: TGTGCCAGCAGCGAAGGGTACGAGCAGTACTTC. This translates into CASSEGYEQYF.

This sequence joins TRBV19 and TRBJ2-3, with D possibly being TRBD1 (5 bases). CDR3 length: 15 amino acids. V was pared by 0 bases and J by 4 bases, with 11 bases between. In germline, CDR1 is LNHDA, CDR2 SQIVND (reference sequence). DNA for the CDR3: TGTGCCAGTAGTATAGATCGCCAGGGCGCAGATACGCAGTATTTT. Translated, it gives CASSIDRQGADTQYF. Full variable domain (rest looked up from reference TRBV19 and TRBJ2-3): DGGITQSPKYLFRKEGQNVTLSCEQNLNHDAMYWYRQDPGQGLRLIYYSQIVNDFQKGDIAEGYSVSREKKESFPLTVTSAQKNPTAFYLCASSIDRQGADTQYFGPGTRLTVL.

This clonotype was seen ten or more times. The genes are TRBV6-1 and TRBJ1-2; D not resolved. Deletions cut 3 bases from V and 5 bases from J, with 7 bases between. The CDR3 is 12 amino acids. CDR1 is MNHNS, CDR2 SASEGT, per germline. The DNA for the CDR3 is TGTGCCAGCAGTGACAGACCTTATGGCTACACCTTC. Translating gives CASSDRPYGYTF.

This sequence joins TRBV29-1 and TRBJ1-2, with D unresolved. The CDR3 has 12 residues. Trimming left V 4 bases short and J 0 bases short, with 6 bases between. CDR1 and CDR2 (germline): SQVTM, ANQGSEA. Here the CDR3 DNA reads TGCAGCGTTGGGGAGACTAACTATGGCTACACCTTC. Translated: CSVGETNYGYTF.

Many counts were recorded for this clonotype. The V gene is TRBV28, the J gene TRBJ1-2; no reliable D call. The CDR3 covers 14 residues. Germline CDR1 MDHEN, CDR2 SYDVKM. The V end was cut by 2 bases, the J end by 0 bases, with 7 bases between. The CDR3 sequence is CASSLASPNYGYTF. CDR3 nucleotide sequence: TGTGCCAGCAGTTTAGCGTCTCCTAACTATGGCTACACCTTC.

The chain has TRBV4-1 and TRBJ2-4; D gene ambiguous. The CDR3 runs to 15 residues. The V gene lost 5 bases and the J gene lost 0 bases, with 11 bases spanning the gap. The V gene's germline CDR1 is MGHRA and CDR2 YSYEKL. Here the CDR3 reads CASSYQFLAKNIQYF. The CDR3 DNA follows: TGCGCCAGCAGCTATCAATTCCTAGCCAAAAACATTCAGTACTTC.

This clonotype was observed a handful of times. The chain employs TRBV7-9 and TRBJ2-2; D gene unclear. CDR1 SEHNR and CDR2 FQNEAQ come from the germline V gene (reference sequence). V was trimmed by 5 bases and J by 2 bases, leaving 9 bases between them. The CDR3 totals 14 residues. In nucleotides, the CDR3 is TGTGCCAGCAGCCCCCAAGGAAACACCGGGGAGCTGTTTTTT. Protein: CASSPQGNTGELFF.

The chain links TRBV19 to TRBJ2-6; 10 bases align to TRBD1. Losses at the gene ends were 5 bases for V and 2 bases for J; bases not matched to a gene: 6. The CDR3 contains 17 residues. From germline, CDR1 is LNHDA and CDR2 SQIVND (reference sequence). The CDR3 loop reads CASSPGTGVAGANVLTF. The CDR3 region has the DNA TGTGCCAGTAGTCCCGGGACAGGGGTTGCTGGGGCCAACGTCCTGACTTTC. The full variable domain, rest sourced from reference TRBV19 and TRBJ2-6, is DGGITQSPKYLFRKEGQNVTLSCEQNLNHDAMYWYRQDPGQGLRLIYYSQIVNDFQKGDIAEGYSVSREKKESFPLTVTSAQKNPTAFYLCASSPGTGVAGANVLTFGAGSRLTVL.

This clonotype was seen only a few times. This sequence joins TRBV18 and TRBJ1-1; D call uncertain. V was clipped by 4 bases and J by 0 bases, with 6 bases between them. CDR1 is KGHSH, CDR2 LQKENI, per germline. This CDR3 has 13 amino acids. For the CDR3, the DNA is TGTGCCAGCTCACTACAGATGAACACTGAAGCTTTCTTT. This translates into CASSLQMNTEAFF.

This clonotype was picked up a small number of times. The DNA for the CDR3 is TGTGCCAGCAGCCCCCAGCTAGCGGGTGAGCAGTACTTC. Protein sequence: CASSPQLAGEQYF. The chain links TRBV7-2 to TRBJ2-7; TRBD2 matches 8 bases. Per germline, CDR1 SGHTA and CDR2 FQGNSA. The CDR3 loop spans 13 amino acids. V lost 5 bases to trimming and J lost 7 bases; unmatched junction nucleotides: 7.